This T cell receptor (beta chain) came from a study of esophageal squamous cell carcinoma under preoperative chemotherapy. About the study: Samples included peripheral blood T cells as well as tumor-infiltrating lymphocytes.

Overall study results and limits: Peripheral T cells migrating into the tumor appeared to partly supply post-treatment tumor-infiltrating lymphocytes. After paclitaxel-nedaplatin, abundant clones were more likely to contract than amplify.

Time point here: before preoperative PTX-NDP chemotherapy. Preoperative chemotherapy with paclitaxel-nedaplatin was given to patients before surgery. The CDR3 is made up of 16 amino acids. Per the germline V gene, CDR1 is LNHDA and CDR2 is SQIVND (reference sequence). Worth noting for this clonotype: Its antigen remains unidentified. At one boundary the junction diverges from the germline segment, which might be a read error.

TCRdb reprocessed the PCR reads via MiXCR and lists one record per CDR3 protein. The sample has over 15,000 distinct CDR3 sequences; 48% are singletons. The chain employs TRBV19 and TRBJ2-4, with a weak D call TRBD2 (7 bases). The receptor comes from a human donor with esophageal squamous cell carcinoma. The donor label of this sample is uncertain. Collection took place from a patient given preoperative chemotherapy. The CDR3 DNA follows: TGTGCCAGTAGTGGGGGGGGGCCTTGCGCCAAAAACACGCAGTATTTC. As protein: CASSGGGPCAKNTQYF. Variable domain in full (rest from reference TRBV19 and TRBJ2-4): DGGITQSPKYLFRKEGQNVTLSCEQNLNHDAMYWYRQDPGQGLRLIYYSQIVNDFQKGDIAEGYSVSREKKESFPLTVTSAQKNPTAFYLCASSGGGPCAKNTQYFGAGTRLSVL.